The next 3 T cell receptor beta chains were all read from a single sample in a study of T cell responses to AZD1222 COVID-19 vaccine. Produced via immunoSEQ multiplex PCR; TCRdb's table is partial and in-frame only. Here the sample spans 70,000 to 95,000 clones, 90% being singletons. Sequencing was performed on peripheral blood, taken on day 0 of AZD1222 vaccination. These TCRs come from an adult in good health.

V gene TRBV9 combines with J gene TRBJ2-7, with a possible D match to TRBD2 (6 bases). Trimming removed 0 bases at V and 1 base at J, with 14 bases between. The CDR3 is made up of 16 amino acids. The V gene's germline CDR1 is SGDLS and CDR2 YYNGEE. The CDR3 DNA sequence: TGTGCCAGCAGCGTAGCTGGGATAGCGGAATCCTACGAGCAGTACTTC. It specifies CASSVAGIAESYEQYF. Combining the CDR3 with reference TRBV9 and TRBJ2-7 gives the whole variable domain DSGVTQTPKHLITATGQRVTLRCSPRSGDLSVYWYQQSLDQGLQFLIQYYNGEERAKGNILERFSAQQFPDLHSELNLSSLELGDSALYFCASSVAGIAESYEQYFGPGTRLTVT.

This clone was detected only once. J is TRBJ1-3 and V is TRBV11-3; D may be TRBD1 (5 bases). The CDR3 has 15 amino acids. Germline CDR1 reads SGHNT; CDR2 reads YENEEA. V lost 5 bases to trimming and J lost 8 bases, with 19 bases between them. The CDR3 loop reads CASSGRTRDVDTIYF. The CDR3 DNA reads TGTGCCAGCAGCGGACGGACACGGGATGTGGACACCATATATTTT.

In this sample, this clone turned up once. This chain connects TRBV2 to TRBJ1-4, with 7 positions matching TRBD1. V trimming: 6 bases; J trimming: 3 bases; junction bases outside the gene matches: 7. The CDR3 length is 15 residues. Germline CDR1 and CDR2: SNHLY and FYNNEI. CDR3 nucleotide sequence: TGTGCCAGCAGCCCACAGGGGATCGCTAATGAAAAACTGTTTTTT. It is translated as CASSPQGIANEKLFF. Together with reference TRBV2 and TRBJ1-4, the CDR3 gives the full variable domain: EPEVTQTPSHQVTQMGQEVILRCVPISNHLYFYWYRQILGQKVEFLVSFYNNEISEKSEIFDDQFSVERPDGSNFTLKIRSTKLEDSAMYFCASSPQGIANEKLFFGSGTQLSVL.